This T cell receptor beta chain was documented in a study of T-cell reconstitution after alpha-beta-depleted transplantation in children (dated by TCRdb to 2015 to 2016). Turning to the overall study: Using TCR repertoire profiling, the study followed T-cell immune reconstitution in a quantitative way in children after TCRalphabeta/CD19-depleted allogeneic hematopoietic cell transplantation.

The germline V gene supplies CDR1 MNHEY and CDR2 SVGAGI. From cysteine to phenylalanine, the CDR3 is 15 amino acids long. Only CDR3 DNA remains: 45 bases, in frame from the first base. Trimming removed 2 bases from V and 7 bases from J, leaving 14 bases between the germline ends. On this clonotype: Its antigen remains unidentified. The record has no base qualities; no much larger clone is one base away.

The intended sense of this specimen's treatment or condition label: allogeneic hematopoietic cell transplantation with graft depleted of TCRalphabeta T cells and CD19 B cells. TCRalphabeta/CD19-depleted allogeneic hematopoietic cell grafts were given to the transplant recipients, all of whom were children. Points the paper makes about the study in general: Over the following months the frequencies of hyperexpanded clones went down, and after one year T-cell counts and TCRbeta diversity were mostly credited to newly produced T cells. About two months after transplant, the apparently early recovery of alphabetaT-cell counts reportedly depended on just several hundred clones that had expanded rapidly and came from non-depleted graft cells. In some patients, the high TCRbeta diversity seen at day 60 was put down to recipient T cells and intrathymic progenitors that had survived conditioning.

The library was made by PCR. TCRdb records Illumina HiSeq 2500 as the sequencer. Molecular barcoding was employed in the preparation of TCR libraries, with unique molecular identifiers being used to normalize TCRbeta repertoire quantification. TCRdb reprocessed the public reads (quality trimming at Q25 with fastp, clone calling with MiXCR) and kept in-frame beta chains. Entries are consolidated by CDR3 protein sequence, retaining the most common genes and DNA. This sample gives almost 250,000 distinct CDR3 sequences in total; roughly a quarter of them show up just once. The ten largest clones take up roughly 2.5% of the sample.

The origin of this receptor is a girl aged 2 to 10 with Fanconi anemia, due to receive a stem cell transplant. The sequence is built from TRBV6-5 and TRBJ2-2; the best D guess is TRBD2, with 5 bases matching. The material was PBMCs, obtained before TCRalphabeta/CD19-depleted stem cell transplant. The DNA is TGTGCCAGCAGTTACGCGGCTCTGGGAGTCGGGGAGCTGTTTTTT. It encodes CASSYAALGVGELFF.